The 13 T cell receptor beta chains below all came from one sample that was sequenced in a study of blood T cells in healthy people across ages. A second PCR, run for 7 to 11 cycles, used a sample-barcoded 5' primer plus a J-beta primer mix. TCRdb re-derived calls from the 5' RACE reads in MiXCR, one entry per CDR3 protein. The sample lists about 780,000 distinct CDR3 sequences, roughly 24% occurring once. The same specimen was also included in a second study, on T cells of mothers and their children.

The material sequenced was blood. The receptors were sampled from a boy between 10 and 17 years old in good health.

A few counts support this clonotype. V and J are TRBV12-3 or TRBV12-4 and TRBJ2-5; weak D call: TRBD1 (6 bases). The DNA end lines up better with TRBJ2-7; the J call may be wrong. The CDR3 runs to 14 residues. In DNA form, the CDR3 reads TGTGCCAGCACCCCTTCGGGGACAAGCTACGAGCAGTACTTC. Translating gives CASTPSGTSYEQYF.

CDR3 residues: CASSPGATPMNEQFF. DNA for the CDR3: TGTGCCAGCAGCCCCGGGGCTACCCCGATGAATGAGCAGTTCTTC. The chain combines TRBV2 with TRBJ2-1; D may match TRBD1 or TRBD2 (5 bases each). CDR3 length: 15 amino acids. V lost 6 bases and J lost 7, with 19 bases in between. Germline lookup yields CDR1 SNHLY and CDR2 FYNNEI. The full variable domain, rest sourced from reference TRBV2 and TRBJ2-1, is EPEVTQTPSHQVTQMGQEVILRCVPISNHLYFYWYRQILGQKVEFLVSFYNNEISEKSEIFDDQFSVERPDGSNFTLKIRSTKLEDSAMYFCASSPGATPMNEQFFGPGTRLTVL.

J is TRBJ2-1 and V is TRBV9; 12 bases match TRBD2. The CDR3 contains 15 residues. The ends lost 1 base at V and 4 bases at J; junction bases unmatched: 0. Germline CDR1 is SGDLS and CDR2 is YYNGEE. Here the CDR3 DNA reads TGTGCCAGCAGCGTACTAGCGGGGGGGTACAATGAGCAGTTCTTC. It encodes CASSVLAGGYNEQFF.

This chain uses TRBV25-1 with TRBJ1-2, with 7 bases lining up with TRBD1. Trimming removed 5 bases from V and 4 bases from J; junction bases left unmatched: 7. Germline V gives CDR1 MGHDK, CDR2 SYGVNS. CDR3 size: 14 residues. The CDR3 protein is CASSLTGLGYGYTF. The DNA for the CDR3 is TGTGCCAGCAGTTTGACAGGGCTTGGCTATGGCTACACCTTC.

The chain is built from TRBV6-5 and TRBJ2-3, with D possibly TRBD2 on 7 matching bases. Germline-derived CDR1 and CDR2 are MNHEY and SVGAGI. V lost 0 bases and J 2 bases, leaving 9 bases between the germline ends. The length of the CDR3 is 15 residues. The CDR3 DNA is TGTGCCAGCAGTTACTCGGCGGGGGCCACAGATACGCAGTATTTT. As protein: CASSYSAGATDTQYF.

This clonotype was seen more than once but under ten times. The chain carries TRBV3-1 and TRBJ2-5; D is ambiguous. The DNA end is a closer match to TRBJ2-7, so the J assignment may be wrong. The germline gives CDR1 LGHDT, CDR2 YNNKEL (reference sequence). The CDR3 totals 13 residues. The CDR3 nucleotides are TGTGCCAGCAGCCAAGAAGGGATTTACGAGCAGTACTTC. Translation: CASSQEGIYEQYF.

The rearrangement uses TRBV7-2 and TRBJ2-3; 9 nucleotides match TRBD2. This CDR3 has 14 residues. The V gene end was trimmed by 6 bases and the J gene end by 4 bases; junction bases not matched to a gene: 5. In germline, CDR1 is SGHTA, CDR2 FQGNSA. For the CDR3, the DNA is TGTGCCAGCAGAAAAGCGGGGGGCCCAGATACGCAGTATTTT. Translation gives CASRKAGGPDTQYF. Filled out from reference TRBV7-2 and TRBJ2-3, the complete variable domain reads GAGVSQSPSNKVTEKGKDVELRCDPISGHTALYWYRQSLGQGLEFLIYFQGNSAPDKSGLPSDRFSAERTGGSVSTLTIQRTQQEDSAVYLCASRKAGGPDTQYFGPGTRLTVL.

A few counts support this clonotype. CDR3 in DNA: TGTGCCAGCAGAGGGACTGTAGAGACCCAGTACTTC. Its translation is CASRGTVETQYF. The chain is built from TRBV7-2 and TRBJ2-5; the D gene is possibly TRBD2 (6 bases). The V end was cut by 6 bases, the J end by 4 bases, with 9 bases between. This CDR3 is 12 amino acids long. Germline CDR1 SGHTA, CDR2 FQGNSA.

The V gene is TRBV29-1, the J gene TRBJ2-5; no reliable D call. Per germline, CDR1 SQVTM and CDR2 ANQGSEA. V lost 3 bases and J 3 bases, leaving 5 bases between the germline ends. The CDR3 sequence is 11 residues long. Written as DNA, the CDR3 is TGCAGCGTTGAGCAGGAAGAGACCCAGTACTTC. Its protein is CSVEQEETQYF.

The chain has TRBV7-2 and TRBJ2-5; the match to TRBD2 covers 9 bases. The J call is uncertain, as TRBJ2-7 better fits the DNA end. This CDR3 has 15 residues. The germline V gene encodes CDR1 SGHTA and CDR2 FQGNSA. The CDR3 is CASSSISGSNYEQYF. The DNA of the CDR3 is TGTGCCAGCAGCTCCATTAGCGGGAGCAACTACGAGCAGTACTTC.

This clonotype was seen more than once but under ten times. The J gene is TRBJ2-3, the V gene TRBV3-1; D might be TRBD2 (6 bases). From germline, CDR1 is LGHDT and CDR2 YNNKEL (reference sequence). Between the trimmed V and J ends, which lost 1 base and 1 base, there was a span of 9 bases. The CDR3 is 15 amino acids. CDR3 sequence (DNA): TGTGCCAGCAGCCAAGGGGGGGAAGGCACAGATACGCAGTATTTT. It yields the protein CASSQGGEGTDTQYF.

The J gene is TRBJ2-7, the V gene TRBV24-1; no clear D. V lost 1 base, J lost 2 bases, and 17 bases lay in between. The CDR3 runs to 17 residues. Germline V gene lookup returns CDR1 KGHDR and CDR2 SFDVKD. The CDR3 is CATSDFPESGLTYEQYF. CDR3 nucleotides: TGTGCCACCAGTGATTTTCCAGAGTCCGGGTTGACCTACGAGCAGTACTTC.

This clonotype was counted a few times. V gene TRBV27 combines with J gene TRBJ2-7, with D perhaps matching TRBD1 or TRBD2 (5 bases each). Trimming left V 3 bases short and J 2 bases short, with 14 bases between. The germline V gene has CDR1 MNHEY and CDR2 SMNVEV (reference sequence). This CDR3 contains 15 residues. This CDR3 is CASSFSGGEAYEQYF. DNA for the CDR3: TGTGCCAGCAGTTTTTCTGGGGGAGAAGCCTACGAGCAGTACTTC.